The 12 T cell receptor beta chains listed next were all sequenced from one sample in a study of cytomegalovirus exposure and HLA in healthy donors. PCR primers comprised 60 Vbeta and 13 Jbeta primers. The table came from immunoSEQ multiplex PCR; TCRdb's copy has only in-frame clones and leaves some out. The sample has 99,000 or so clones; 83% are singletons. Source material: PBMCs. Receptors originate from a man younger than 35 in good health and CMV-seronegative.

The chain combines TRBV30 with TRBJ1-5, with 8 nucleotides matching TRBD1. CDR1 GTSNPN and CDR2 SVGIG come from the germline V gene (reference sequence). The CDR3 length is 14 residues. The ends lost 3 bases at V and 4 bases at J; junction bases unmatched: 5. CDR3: CAWSFRTGNQPQHF. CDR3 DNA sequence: TGTGCCTGGAGCTTTCGGACAGGGAATCAGCCCCAGCATTTT.

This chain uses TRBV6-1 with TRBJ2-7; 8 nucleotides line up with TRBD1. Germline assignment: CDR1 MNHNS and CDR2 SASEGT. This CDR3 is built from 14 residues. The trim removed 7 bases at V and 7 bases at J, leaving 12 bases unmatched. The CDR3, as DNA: TGTGCCAGCAAAATCGACAGGGGCGCGGGAGAGCAGTACTTC. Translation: CASKIDRGAGEQYF.

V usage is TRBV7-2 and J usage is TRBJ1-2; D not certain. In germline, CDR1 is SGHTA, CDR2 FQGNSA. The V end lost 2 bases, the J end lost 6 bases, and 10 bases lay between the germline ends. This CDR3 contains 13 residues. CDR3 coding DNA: TGTGCCAGCAGCTTAAAGTGGGGAGATGGCTACACCTTC. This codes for CASSLKWGDGYTF.

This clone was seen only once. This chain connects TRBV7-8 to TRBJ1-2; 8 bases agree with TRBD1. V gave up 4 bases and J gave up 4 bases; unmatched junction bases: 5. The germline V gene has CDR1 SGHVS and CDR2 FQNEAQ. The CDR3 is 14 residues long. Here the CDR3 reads CASSSQGAGYGYTF. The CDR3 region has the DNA TGTGCCAGCAGCTCTCAGGGGGCGGGCTATGGCTACACCTTC.

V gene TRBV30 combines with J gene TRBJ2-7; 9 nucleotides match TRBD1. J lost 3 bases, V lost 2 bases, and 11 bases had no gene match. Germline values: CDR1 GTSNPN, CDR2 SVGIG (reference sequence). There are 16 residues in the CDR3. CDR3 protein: CAWSRGGQGRFYEQYF. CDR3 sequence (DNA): TGTGCCTGGAGTCGAGGGGGACAGGGAAGGTTCTACGAGCAGTACTTC.

The CDR3 DNA reads TGTGCCAGCAGCTTAGGGGGGGGAACCCTTGAAGCTTTCTTT. It codes for CASSLGGGTLEAFF. The V call is TRBV7-6, the J call TRBJ1-1; D possibly corresponds to TRBD1 (5 bases). V was cut by 1 base and J by 7 bases, with 13 bases left in between. CDR3 length: 14 amino acids. The germline gives CDR1 SGHVS, CDR2 FNYEAQ.

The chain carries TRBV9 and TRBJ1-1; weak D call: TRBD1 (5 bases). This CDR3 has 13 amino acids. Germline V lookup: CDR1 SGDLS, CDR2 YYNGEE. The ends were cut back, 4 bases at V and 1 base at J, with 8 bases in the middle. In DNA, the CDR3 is TGTGCCAGCAGCCCAACAGGGAACACTGAAGCTTTCTTT. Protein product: CASSPTGNTEAFF.

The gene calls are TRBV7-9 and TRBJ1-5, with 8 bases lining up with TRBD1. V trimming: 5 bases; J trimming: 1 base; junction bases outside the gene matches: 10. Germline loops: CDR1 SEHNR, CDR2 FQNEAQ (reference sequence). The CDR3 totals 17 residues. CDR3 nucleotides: TGTGCCAGCAGCCGAGTCCCCCGACAGGGGAGCAATCAGCCCCAGCATTTT. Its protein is CASSRVPRQGSNQPQHF.

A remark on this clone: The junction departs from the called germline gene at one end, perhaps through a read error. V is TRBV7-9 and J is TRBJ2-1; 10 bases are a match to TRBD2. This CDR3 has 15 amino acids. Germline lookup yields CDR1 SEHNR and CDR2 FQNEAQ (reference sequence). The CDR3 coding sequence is TGTTCCAGCAGCTCTCCTAGCGGGAGTGAGAATGAGCAGTTCTTC. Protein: CSSSSPSGSENEQFF. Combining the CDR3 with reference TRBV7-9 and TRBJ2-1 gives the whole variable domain DTGVSQNPRHKITKRGQNVTFRCDPISEHNRLYWYRQTLGQGPEFLTYFQNEAQLEKSRLLSDRFSAERPKGSFSTLEIQRTEQGDSAMYLCSSSSPSGSENEQFFGPGTRLTVL.

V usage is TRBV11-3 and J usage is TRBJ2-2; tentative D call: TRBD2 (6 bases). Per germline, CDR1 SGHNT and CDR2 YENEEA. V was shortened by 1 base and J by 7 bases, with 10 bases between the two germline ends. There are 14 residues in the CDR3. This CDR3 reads CASSLGRGIGELFF. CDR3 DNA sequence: TGTGCCAGCAGCTTAGGGAGGGGTATCGGGGAGCTGTTTTTT.

CDR3 loop: CASSYRDRLYF. The CDR3 DNA reads as TGTGCCAGCAGCTACCGGGACAGGCTTTACTTC. The V gene is TRBV28, the J gene TRBJ2-4, with TRBD1 identical over 8 bases. CDR1 is MDHEN, CDR2 SYDVKM, per germline. This CDR3 has 11 amino acids. With V trimmed by 6 bases and J by 16 bases, 8 bases remained unmatched.

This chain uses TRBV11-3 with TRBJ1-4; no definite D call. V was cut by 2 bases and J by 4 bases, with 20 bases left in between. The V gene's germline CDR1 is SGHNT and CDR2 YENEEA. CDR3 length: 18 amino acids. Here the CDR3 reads CASSLWYSVLTRNEKLFF. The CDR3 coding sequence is TGTGCCAGCAGCTTATGGTATTCAGTACTGACTCGTAATGAAAAACTGTTTTTT.